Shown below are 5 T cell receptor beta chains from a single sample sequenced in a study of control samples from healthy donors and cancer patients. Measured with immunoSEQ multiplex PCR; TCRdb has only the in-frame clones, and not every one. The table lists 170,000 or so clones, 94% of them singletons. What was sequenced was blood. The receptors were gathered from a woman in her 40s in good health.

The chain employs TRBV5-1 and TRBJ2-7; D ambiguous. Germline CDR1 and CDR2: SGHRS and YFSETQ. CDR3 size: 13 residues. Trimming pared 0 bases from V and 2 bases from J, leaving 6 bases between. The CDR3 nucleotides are TGCGCCAGCAGCTTGGCCGACACCTACGAGCAGTACTTC. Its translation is CASSLADTYEQYF. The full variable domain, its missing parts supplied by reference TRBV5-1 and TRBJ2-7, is KAGVTQTPRYLIKTRGQQVTLSCSPISGHRSVSWYQQTPGQGLQFLFEYFSETQRNKGNFPGRFSGRQFSNSRSEMNVSTLELGDSALYLCASSLADTYEQYFGPGTRLTVT.

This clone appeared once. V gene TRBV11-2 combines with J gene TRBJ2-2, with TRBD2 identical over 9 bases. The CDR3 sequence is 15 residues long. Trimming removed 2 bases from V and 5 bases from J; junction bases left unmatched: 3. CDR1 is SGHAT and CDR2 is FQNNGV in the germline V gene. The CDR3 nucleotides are TGTGCCAGCAGCTTACGCAGCGGGAGGACCGGGGAGCTGTTTTTT. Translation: CASSLRSGRTGELFF.

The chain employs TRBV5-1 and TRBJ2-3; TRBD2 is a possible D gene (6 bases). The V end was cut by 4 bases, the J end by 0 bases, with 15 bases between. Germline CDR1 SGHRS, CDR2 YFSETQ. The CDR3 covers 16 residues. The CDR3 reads CASSPEGDSSTDTQYF. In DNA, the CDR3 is TGCGCCAGCAGCCCGGAAGGGGACTCCAGCACAGATACGCAGTATTTT.

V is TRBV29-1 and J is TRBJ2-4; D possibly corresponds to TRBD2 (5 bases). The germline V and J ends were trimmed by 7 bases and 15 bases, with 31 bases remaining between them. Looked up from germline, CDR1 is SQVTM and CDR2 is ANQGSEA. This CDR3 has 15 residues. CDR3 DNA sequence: TGCAGCGGTTGTAAGGACTGTCCGCCCGCCAAAAGGTTGTACTTC. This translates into CSGCKDCPPAKRLYF.

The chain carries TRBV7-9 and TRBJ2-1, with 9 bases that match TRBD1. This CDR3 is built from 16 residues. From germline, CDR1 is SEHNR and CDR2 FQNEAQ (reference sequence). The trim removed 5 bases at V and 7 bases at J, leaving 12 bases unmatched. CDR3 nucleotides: TGTGCCAGCAGCCCACTGACAGGGGGAAATCTAAATGAGCAGTTCTTC. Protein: CASSPLTGGNLNEQFF.